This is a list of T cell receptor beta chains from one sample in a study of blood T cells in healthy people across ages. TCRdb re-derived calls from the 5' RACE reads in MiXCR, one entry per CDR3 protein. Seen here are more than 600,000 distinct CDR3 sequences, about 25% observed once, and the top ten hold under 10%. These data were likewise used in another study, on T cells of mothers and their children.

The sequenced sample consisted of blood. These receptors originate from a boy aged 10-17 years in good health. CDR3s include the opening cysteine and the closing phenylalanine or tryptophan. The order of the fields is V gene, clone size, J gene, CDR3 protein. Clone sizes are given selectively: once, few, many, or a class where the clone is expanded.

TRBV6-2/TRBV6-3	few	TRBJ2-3	CASSYFRTGGDTDTQYF
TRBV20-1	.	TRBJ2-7	CSARGSPSSYEQYF
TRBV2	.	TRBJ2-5	CASSGKQGDFQETQYF
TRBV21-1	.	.	CASSPIAGVYEQYF
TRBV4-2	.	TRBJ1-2	CASSQEAPSGVAGYTF
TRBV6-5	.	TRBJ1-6	CASSYVTEPNSPLHF
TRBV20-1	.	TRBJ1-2	CSAMPASNVGYTF
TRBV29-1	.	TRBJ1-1	CSGGEGAMAFF
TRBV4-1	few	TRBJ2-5	CASSQGGKYQETQYF
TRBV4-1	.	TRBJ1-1	CASSQGAAFKNTEAFF
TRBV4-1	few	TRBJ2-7	CASSLLGQGPREVEQYF
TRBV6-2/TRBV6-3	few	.	CASSYLVAWNEQFF
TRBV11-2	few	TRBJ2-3	CASSPDLAGITDTQYF
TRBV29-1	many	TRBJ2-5	CSVQGGGSTGETQYF
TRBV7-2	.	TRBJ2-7	CASSLTGTGKGSEQYF
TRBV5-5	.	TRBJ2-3	CASIQAELGATDTQYF
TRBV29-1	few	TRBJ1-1	CSVRRTNTEAFF
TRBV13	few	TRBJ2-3	CASSLADLGTQYF
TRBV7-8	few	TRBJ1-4	CASSIIPRGLEKEKLFF
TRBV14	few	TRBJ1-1	CASRDQRGGTEAFF
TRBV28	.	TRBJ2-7	CASSSAGADMYEQYF
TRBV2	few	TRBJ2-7	CASSGTGTYEQYF
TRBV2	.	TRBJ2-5	CASSGTSGRGETQYF
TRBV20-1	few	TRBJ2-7	CSARGLTYEQYF
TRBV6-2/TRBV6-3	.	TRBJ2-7	CASKNRAQSEQYF
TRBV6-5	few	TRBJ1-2	CASSPSGTGEYGYTF
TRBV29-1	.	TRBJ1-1	CSVAPRLNTEAFF
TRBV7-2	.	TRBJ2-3	CASSLVGNPQITQYF
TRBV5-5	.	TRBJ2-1	CASPSRNNEQFF
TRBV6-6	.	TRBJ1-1	CASSYSSGRGNTEAFF
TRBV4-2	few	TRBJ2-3	CASSQVPGGADTQYF
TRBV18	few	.	CASSPASGSTNEQFF
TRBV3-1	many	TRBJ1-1	CASSQPNTEAFF
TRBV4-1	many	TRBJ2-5	CASSQDLDQETQYF
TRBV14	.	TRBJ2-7	CASSQGSASSYEQYF